Listed here are 26 T cell receptor beta chains from one sample, sequenced in a study of shared clonotypes between healthy human individuals. Sequencing used immunoSEQ multiplex PCR; TCRdb keeps in-frame clones, though not all of them. The sample records roughly 700,000 clones, around 74% being singletons. Sequencing was performed on memory CD4+ T cells sorted from blood. Specified subset: CD45RA-negative fraction. These TCRs come from a woman in her 30s in good health.

This clone was picked up a small number of times. This chain joins TRBV11-2 and TRBJ2-1, with TRBD1 matching 7 bases. V trimming: 4 bases; J trimming: 5 bases; junction bases outside the gene matches: 5. The germline V gene has CDR1 SGHAT and CDR2 FQNNGV. The CDR3 covers 14 residues. CDR3 loop: CASSSPGTDNEQFF. CDR3 nucleotide sequence: TGTGCCAGCAGCTCACCCGGGACAGACAATGAGCAGTTCTTC.

Turning to this clone: This specimen includes other DNA sequences encoding the same CDR3. The chain joins TRBV29-1 to TRBJ2-5; 11 nucleotides agree with TRBD1. V shed 8 bases, J shed 5 bases, and the junction held 4 bases outside the gene matches. The germline V gene has CDR1 SQVTM and CDR2 ANQGSEA. The CDR3 covers 12 residues. Here the CDR3 DNA reads TGCAGCTTACGGACAGGGGGCGAGACCCAGTACTTC. This sequence encodes CSLRTGGETQYF.

This clone showed up many times. The gene calls are TRBV19 and TRBJ2-1, with 12 bases fitting TRBD2. There are 17 residues in the CDR3. V dropped 5 bases and J dropped 4; count of bases not matched to a gene: 9. Germline V CDR1 and CDR2: LNHDA, SQIVND (reference sequence). CDR3 protein: CASSAGTSGRVYNEQFF. CDR3 DNA: TGTGCCAGTAGTGCCGGGACTAGCGGGCGAGTTTACAATGAGCAGTTCTTC. Supplemented by reference TRBV19 and TRBJ2-1, the full variable domain reads DGGITQSPKYLFRKEGQNVTLSCEQNLNHDAMYWYRQDPGQGLRLIYYSQIVNDFQKGDIAEGYSVSREKKESFPLTVTSAQKNPTAFYLCASSAGTSGRVYNEQFFGPGTRLTVL.

The CDR3 spells CASSPGQMYGYTF. CDR3 coding DNA: TGTGCCAGCAGCCCGGGTCAGATGTATGGCTACACCTTC. V is TRBV7-9 and J is TRBJ1-2; D is ambiguous. Between the trimmed V and J ends, which lost 5 bases and 5 bases, there was a span of 12 bases. The CDR3 has 13 amino acids. The V gene's germline CDR1 is SEHNR and CDR2 FQNEAQ (reference sequence).

This chain connects TRBV29-1 to TRBJ1-4, with D perhaps TRBD1 (6 bases). This CDR3 comprises 15 residues. V was trimmed by 4 bases and J by 4 bases, leaving 16 bases between them. CDR1 is SQVTM and CDR2 is ANQGSEA in the germline V gene. The CDR3 DNA follows: TGCAGCGTTGTGTTCCCGGGGGCGAGTAATGAAAAACTGTTTTTT. Encoded protein: CSVVFPGASNEKLFF.

V usage is TRBV27 and J usage is TRBJ2-2; no clear D gene. This CDR3 spans 14 amino acids. Per germline, CDR1 MNHEY and CDR2 SMNVEV (reference sequence). V was pared by 4 bases and J by 1 base, with 7 bases between. The CDR3 sequence is CASSSPMNTGELFF. The CDR3 nucleotides read TGTGCCAGCAGTTCCCCAATGAACACCGGGGAGCTGTTTTTT.

J is TRBJ1-1 and V is TRBV19; D gene unclear. The V end was cut by 3 bases, the J end by 3 bases, with 11 bases between. The CDR3 runs to 14 residues. Germline-derived CDR1 and CDR2 are LNHDA and SQIVND (reference sequence). The CDR3 nucleotides read TGTGCCAGTAGTATGGAGACGGGATACACTGAAGCTTTCTTT. Its protein product is CASSMETGYTEAFF. Full variable domain (remainder filled in from reference TRBV19 and TRBJ1-1): DGGITQSPKYLFRKEGQNVTLSCEQNLNHDAMYWYRQDPGQGLRLIYYSQIVNDFQKGDIAEGYSVSREKKESFPLTVTSAQKNPTAFYLCASSMETGYTEAFFGQGTRLTVV.

With regard to this clone: Other nucleotide sequences in the sample specify the same CDR3. The gene calls are TRBV5-1 and TRBJ1-5, with unresolved D. Germline assignment: CDR1 SGHRS and CDR2 YFSETQ. Trimming pared 8 bases from V and 3 bases from J, leaving 12 bases between. The CDR3 is 13 residues long. CDR3 sequence (DNA): TGCGCCAGTTCTCTCGGCCCCAATCAGCCCCAGCATTTT. Amino acids: CASSLGPNQPQHF.

The V and J genes are TRBV10-3 and TRBJ2-7; 8 positions match TRBD1. V gave up 4 bases and J gave up 4 bases; unmatched junction bases: 9. Germline V lookup: CDR1 ENHRY, CDR2 SYGVKD. The CDR3 runs to 15 residues. The DNA for the CDR3 is TGTGCCATCAGTGCTTCAGGGGGCCTCAGTTACGAGCAGTACTTC. Translation: CAISASGGLSYEQYF.

This clone showed up just once. The chain is built from TRBV2 and TRBJ1-2, with a possible D match to TRBD1 (5 bases). The CDR3 loop spans 13 amino acids. Germline V gene data show CDR1 as SNHLY and CDR2 as FYNNEI. V shed 8 bases and J shed 0 bases, with 10 bases lying between them. In nucleotides, the CDR3 is TGTGCCAGCCGGGCAGGGACTAACTATGGCTACACCTTC. Translating it yields CASRAGTNYGYTF.

The CDR3 bases are TGTGCCAGCAACTCGGCAGACGCACCCTACAATGAGCAGTTCTTC. It encodes CASNSADAPYNEQFF. The chain joins TRBV5-5 to TRBJ2-1; D call uncertain. The CDR3 contains 15 residues. Germline V gene lookup returns CDR1 SGHKS and CDR2 YYEKEE (reference sequence). V was trimmed by 6 bases and J by 2 bases, leaving 15 bases between them.

This clone has a handful of counts. The genes are TRBV7-9 and TRBJ2-3, with 14 positions matching TRBD2. Germline V gene lookup returns CDR1 SEHNR and CDR2 FQNEAQ (reference sequence). V shed 4 bases, J shed 5 bases, and the junction held 2 bases outside the gene matches. The CDR3 extends over 15 amino acids. This chain's CDR3 is CASSYGLAGGDTQYF. As DNA, the CDR3 is TGTGCCAGCAGCTACGGACTAGCGGGGGGAGATACGCAGTATTTT.

The chain combines TRBV28 with TRBJ2-4; no definite D call. Germline assignment: CDR1 MDHEN and CDR2 SYDVKM. With 5 bases removed from V and 7 bases from J, the gap between germline ends came to 15 bases. The CDR3 covers 14 residues. The CDR3 DNA reads TGTGCCAGCAGTCGATGGACCGAAACCAACATTCAGTACTTC. It specifies CASSRWTETNIQYF.

V is TRBV5-1 and J is TRBJ1-1; 7 nucleotides match TRBD1. This CDR3 has 14 amino acids. Germline assignment: CDR1 SGHRS and CDR2 YFSETQ. After removal of 4 bases from V and 1 base from J, the junction contained 4 bases not matched to a gene. The CDR3, as DNA: TGCGCCAGCAGCCAAGGGACAGCGAACACTGAAGCTTTCTTT. Its protein product is CASSQGTANTEAFF.

The chain joins TRBV6-6 to TRBJ1-1; possible D gene TRBD1, 5 bases. From germline, CDR1 is MNHNY and CDR2 SVGAGI (reference sequence). The CDR3 is 12 residues long. V gave up 0 bases and J gave up 13 bases, with 12 bases separating them. The CDR3 sequence is CASSYSAGPVFF. The DNA for the CDR3 is TGTGCCAGCAGTTACTCGGCGGGACCGGTTTTCTTT.

The J gene is TRBJ1-1, the V gene TRBV6-5; D remains unclear. V gave up 6 bases and J gave up 6 bases, with 11 bases separating them. Germline loops: CDR1 MNHEY, CDR2 SVGAGI. The CDR3 has 12 residues. The CDR3, as DNA: TGTGCCAGCAGACGGGCTAGGGCTGAAGCTTTCTTT. Protein: CASRRARAEAFF.

This clone was observed a handful of times. The chain combines TRBV7-2 with TRBJ2-7, with TRBD1 as a possible D gene (6 bases). V was clipped by 1 base and J by 2 bases, with 9 bases between them. The germline CDR1 and CDR2 sequences are SGHTA and FQGNSA. There are 14 residues in the CDR3. The CDR3 loop is CASSLDNRAYEQYF. CDR3 nucleotides: TGTGCCAGCAGCTTAGACAACAGGGCCTACGAGCAGTACTTC.

The chain couples TRBV19 to TRBJ2-3; 9 bases agree with TRBD2. The CDR3 totals 16 residues. Germline V gives CDR1 LNHDA, CDR2 SQIVND (reference sequence). V shed 3 bases and J 0 bases; nucleotides not matched to a gene: 4. Here the CDR3 DNA reads TGTGCCAGTAGTATGCGGGAGGGCCTCAGCACAGATACGCAGTATTTT. Translation gives CASSMREGLSTDTQYF.

J is TRBJ1-5 and V is TRBV2, with D perhaps matching TRBD1 (5 bases). This CDR3 contains 14 residues. The ends were cut back, 2 bases at V and 4 bases at J, with 9 bases in the middle. CDR1 is SNHLY, CDR2 FYNNEI, per germline. CDR3 in DNA: TGTGCCAGCAGTGAAAAGGGGCTAAATCAGCCCCAGCATTTT. This sequence encodes CASSEKGLNQPQHF.

This clone was found a few times. Other DNA sequences in this specimen translate into the identical CDR3. DNA of the CDR3: TGTGCCAGCAGTGGCGGGGCTGGGGCCAACGTCCTGACTTTC. It yields the protein CASSGGAGANVLTF. The chain uses TRBV25-1 and TRBJ2-6; possible D gene TRBD2, 6 bases. The CDR3 sequence is 14 residues long. V was pared by 4 bases and J by 2 bases, with 6 bases between. Germline CDR1 reads MGHDK; CDR2 reads SYGVNS.

The chain has TRBV7-2 and TRBJ2-3; 8 bases are shared with TRBD1. CDR1 SGHTA and CDR2 FQGNSA come from the germline V gene. J lost 2 bases, V lost 6 bases, and 4 bases had no gene match. There are 14 residues in the CDR3. The chain's CDR3 is CASRRTGLTDTQYF. In DNA form, the CDR3 reads TGTGCCAGCAGGAGGACAGGGCTCACAGATACGCAGTATTTT.

The CDR3 region is CASGQGAANEKLFF. Here the CDR3 DNA reads TGTGCCAGCGGACAGGGGGCAGCTAATGAAAAACTGTTTTTT. The chain recombines TRBV2 with TRBJ1-4; 11 bases fit TRBD1. Germline trimming cut 8 bases from V and 3 bases from J; bases unmatched to any gene: 2. Germline V gene data show CDR1 as SNHLY and CDR2 as FYNNEI. This CDR3 contains 14 residues.

The V call is TRBV2, the J call TRBJ2-7; D uncertain. This CDR3 spans 14 amino acids. Germline V CDR1 and CDR2: SNHLY, FYNNEI. V was trimmed by 5 bases and J by 0 bases, leaving 11 bases between them. CDR3 region: CASSIIESSYEQYF. CDR3 sequence (DNA): TGTGCCAGCAGTATTATAGAGAGCTCCTACGAGCAGTACTTC.

The chain joins TRBV9 to TRBJ2-2; no definite D call. This CDR3 has 14 amino acids. The V end was cut by 6 bases, the J end by 6 bases, with 15 bases between. Per germline, CDR1 SGDLS and CDR2 YYNGEE. The CDR3 region is CASKSRPEAGELFF. The CDR3 nucleotides are TGTGCCAGCAAGTCTCGGCCTGAGGCCGGGGAGCTGTTTTTT.

This clone was counted between two and nine times. This chain joins TRBV6-5 and TRBJ1-1; D gene uncertain. V lost 2 bases and J lost 4, with 14 bases in between. CDR1 is MNHEY, CDR2 SVGAGI, per germline. CDR3 length: 15 residues. The DNA of the CDR3 is TGTGCCAGCAGTTACGACCAAGTCACGAGCACTGAAGCTTTCTTT. This encodes CASSYDQVTSTEAFF.

The chain employs TRBV5-1 and TRBJ1-2; weak D call: TRBD1 (5 bases). Germline V gene data show CDR1 as SGHRS and CDR2 as YFSETQ. The V gene lost 2 bases and the J gene lost 5 bases, with 16 bases spanning the gap. This CDR3 is built from 15 residues. The CDR3 spells CASSFWDDQSYGYTF. The CDR3, as DNA: TGCGCCAGCAGCTTTTGGGACGATCAGTCGTATGGCTACACCTTC.